Listed below are T cell receptor beta chains from one sample, sequenced in a study of identical twins. Via MiXCR, TCRdb re-called the 5' RACE reads, giving one row per CDR3 protein. The data show some 710,000 distinct CDR3 sequences, with around 6.1% seen just once and around 1.7% held by the top ten. Sequencing used naive T cells sorted from blood. The receptors come from a man younger than 30 in good health. CDR3s include the opening cysteine and the closing phenylalanine or tryptophan. Fields, in order: V gene, D gene, CDR3 length, J gene, clone size, CDR3 DNA, CDR3 protein. A D gene is named only where the DNA matches it firmly. The size entry is marked missing in some rows and otherwise reads once, few, many or a size class.

v_gene: TRBV15
d_gene: TRBD1
len: 14
j_gene: TRBJ2-7
abundance: many
CDR3nt: TGTGCCAGTGGACCGGGACAGGGAACCTACGAGCAGTACTTC
CDR3aa: CASGPGQGTYEQYF

v_gene: TRBV4-3
d_gene: TRBD2
len: 17
j_gene: TRBJ2-1
abundance: many
CDR3nt: TGCGCCAGCAGCCACAAGTCGGGACTAGGATGGAGCGGTGAGCAGTTCTTC
CDR3aa: CASSHKSGLGWSGEQFF

v_gene: TRBV4-1
d_gene: TRBD2
len: 18
j_gene: TRBJ2-2
abundance: few
CDR3nt: TGCGCCAGCAGCCGGACTAGCGGGACAAGTGTTTACACCGGGGAGCTGTTTTTT
CDR3aa: CASSRTSGTSVYTGELFF

v_gene: TRBV19
d_gene: -
len: 13
j_gene: TRBJ1-1
abundance: -
CDR3nt: TGTGCCAGTATCGGGACGGACGAGTGGAAAGCTTTCTTT
CDR3aa: CASIGTDEWKAFF

v_gene: TRBV20-1
d_gene: -
len: 13
j_gene: TRBJ1-4
abundance: many
CDR3nt: TGCAGTGCTAGGTTTGCAACTAATGAAAAACTGTTTTTT
CDR3aa: CSARFATNEKLFF

v_gene: TRBV5-1
d_gene: -
len: 15
j_gene: TRBJ1-4
abundance: many
CDR3nt: TGCGCCAGCAGCTCGGGGGCCTCAACTAATGAAAAACTGTTTTTT
CDR3aa: CASSSGASTNEKLFF

v_gene: TRBV24-1
d_gene: TRBD1
len: 17
j_gene: TRBJ2-1
abundance: many
CDR3nt: TGTGCCACCAGTGACACGATCCGGGACAGGGTTTCCAATGAGCAGTTCTTC
CDR3aa: CATSDTIRDRVSNEQFF

v_gene: TRBV10-3
d_gene: -
len: 15
j_gene: TRBJ2-7
abundance: few
CDR3nt: TGTGCCATCAGTGAACGGTTCGGCGGGAACTACGAGCAGTACTTC
CDR3aa: CAISERFGGNYEQYF

v_gene: TRBV29-1
d_gene: -
len: 12
j_gene: TRBJ2-1
abundance: many
CDR3nt: TGCAGCGTTGACTGGCCCCTCGGGGAGCAGTTCTTC
CDR3aa: CSVDWPLGEQFF

v_gene: TRBV29-1
d_gene: TRBD1
len: 15
j_gene: TRBJ1-2
abundance: -
CDR3nt: TGCAGCGCCGCTGTGGCAGGGGGGTTTTCCTATGGCTACACCTTC
CDR3aa: CSAAVAGGFSYGYTF

v_gene: TRBV7-2
d_gene: -
len: 14
j_gene: TRBJ2-3
abundance: -
CDR3nt: TGTGCCAGCAGCCCCCCCCCTAGGACGGATACGCAGTATTTT
CDR3aa: CASSPPPRTDTQYF

v_gene: TRBV5-1
d_gene: -
len: 15
j_gene: TRBJ2-4
abundance: few
CDR3nt: TGCGCCAGCAGCCCGGCGGGGCCTGGTAGAAACATTCAGTACTTC
CDR3aa: CASSPAGPGRNIQYF

v_gene: TRBV12-3/TRBV12-4
d_gene: -
len: 15
j_gene: TRBJ2-2
abundance: many
CDR3nt: TGTGCCAGCAGTCCCGGGCCAAGCTACACCGGGGAGCTGTTTTTT
CDR3aa: CASSPGPSYTGELFF

v_gene: TRBV20-1
d_gene: TRBD1
len: 15
j_gene: TRBJ2-1
abundance: many
CDR3nt: TGCAGTGCTAGAGATCGACAGGGCCTCTCCAATGAGCAGTTCTTC
CDR3aa: CSARDRQGLSNEQFF

v_gene: TRBV28
d_gene: TRBD2
len: 14
j_gene: TRBJ2-1
abundance: -
CDR3nt: TGTGCCAGCAGCCCACCGGGACTAGCGGGAGTACAGTTCTTC
CDR3aa: CASSPPGLAGVQFF

v_gene: TRBV15
d_gene: TRBD1
len: 14
j_gene: TRBJ2-7
abundance: many
CDR3nt: TGTGCCACCAGCGGGGGACAGGGATCCTACGAGCAGTACTTC
CDR3aa: CATSGGQGSYEQYF

v_gene: TRBV4-1
d_gene: -
len: 15
j_gene: TRBJ2-3
abundance: many
CDR3nt: TGCGCCAGCAGCCACACCGGGGTTAGCACAGATACGCAGTATTTT
CDR3aa: CASSHTGVSTDTQYF

v_gene: TRBV25-1
d_gene: TRBD2
len: 18
j_gene: TRBJ2-1
abundance: few
CDR3nt: TGTGCCAGCAGTGAATGGGAGGTCGAGCGGGAACGCTACAATGAGCAGTTCTTC
CDR3aa: CASSEWEVERERYNEQFF

v_gene: TRBV11-2
d_gene: TRBD1
len: 14
j_gene: TRBJ1-3
abundance: -
CDR3nt: TGTGCCAGCAGCTCCTTGACAGGGGAGAACACCATATATTTT
CDR3aa: CASSSLTGENTIYF

v_gene: TRBV3-1
d_gene: -
len: 14
j_gene: TRBJ1-1
abundance: many
CDR3nt: TGTGCCAGCAGCCAAGTCGGGACATCCGGCGGAGCTTTCTTT
CDR3aa: CASSQVGTSGGAFF

v_gene: TRBV5-1
d_gene: -
len: 14
j_gene: TRBJ1-6
abundance: -
CDR3nt: TGCGCCAGCAGCTTGGGACAGGACATATCACCCCTCCACTTT
CDR3aa: CASSLGQDISPLHF

v_gene: TRBV7-3
d_gene: -
len: 18
j_gene: TRBJ2-7
abundance: few
CDR3nt: TGTGCCAGCAGCTTAAAGGAATTAGGACTCCGCCGCTCCTACGAGCAGTACTTC
CDR3aa: CASSLKELGLRRSYEQYF

v_gene: TRBV7-8
d_gene: TRBD2
len: 16
j_gene: TRBJ2-1
abundance: many
CDR3nt: TGTGCCAGCAGCACACTAGCGCGCGGGGCCTACAATGAGCAGTTCTTC
CDR3aa: CASSTLARGAYNEQFF

v_gene: TRBV28
d_gene: TRBD1
len: 15
j_gene: TRBJ2-7
abundance: many
CDR3nt: TGTGCCAGCAGAACCGGGACAGGGGGTTCCTACGAGCAGTACTTC
CDR3aa: CASRTGTGGSYEQYF

v_gene: TRBV7-2
d_gene: -
len: 13
j_gene: TRBJ2-1
abundance: many
CDR3nt: TGTGCCAGCAGCTTTAATAGCGAGGATGAGCAGTTCTTC
CDR3aa: CASSFNSEDEQFF

v_gene: TRBV28
d_gene: -
len: 15
j_gene: TRBJ1-6
abundance: -
CDR3nt: TGTGCCAGCATACAGCCAAGCTCCTATAATTCACCCCTCCACTTT
CDR3aa: CASIQPSSYNSPLHF

v_gene: TRBV6-1
d_gene: TRBD1
len: 14
j_gene: TRBJ2-1
abundance: -
CDR3nt: TGTGCCAGCAGTCCAGGGGGCCTTCCCAATGAGCAGTTCTTC
CDR3aa: CASSPGGLPNEQFF

v_gene: TRBV6-2/TRBV6-3
d_gene: TRBD2
len: 16
j_gene: TRBJ2-5
abundance: many
CDR3nt: TGTGCCAGCAGACGGACTAGCGGGAGGTTCCAAGAGACCCAGTACTTC
CDR3aa: CASRRTSGRFQETQYF

v_gene: TRBV15
d_gene: -
len: 15
j_gene: TRBJ2-1
abundance: few
CDR3nt: TGTGCCACCAGGATTAGCGCGAGCTCCTACAATGAGCAGTTCTTC
CDR3aa: CATRISASSYNEQFF

v_gene: TRBV6-2/TRBV6-3
d_gene: TRBD1
len: 13
j_gene: TRBJ2-7
abundance: many
CDR3nt: TGTGCCAGCAGTTCGGACAGGGTCCACGAGCAGTACTTC
CDR3aa: CASSSDRVHEQYF

v_gene: TRBV7-9
d_gene: TRBD2
len: 16
j_gene: TRBJ2-1
abundance: -
CDR3nt: TGTGCCAGCAGCGAACCCGGGACTAGTTCCTACAATGAGCAGTTCTTC
CDR3aa: CASSEPGTSSYNEQFF

v_gene: TRBV30
d_gene: TRBD1
len: 13
j_gene: TRBJ2-2
abundance: -
CDR3nt: TGTGCCTGGAGTACAGGGGCCGCCGGGGAGCTGTTTTTT
CDR3aa: CAWSTGAAGELFF

v_gene: TRBV24-1
d_gene: TRBD2
len: 14
j_gene: TRBJ2-3
abundance: -
CDR3nt: TGTGCCACCAATGCGGCGGGAGGCGCAGATACGCAGTATTTT
CDR3aa: CATNAAGGADTQYF

v_gene: TRBV5-6
d_gene: -
len: 14
j_gene: TRBJ2-5
abundance: few
CDR3nt: TGTGCCAGCAGCTTCCAACAGGGTCTAGAGACCCAGTACTTC
CDR3aa: CASSFQQGLETQYF

v_gene: TRBV7-2
d_gene: TRBD1
len: 16
j_gene: TRBJ2-2
abundance: many
CDR3nt: TGTGCCAGCAGCTCCCGGACAGGGATCTCAACCGGGGAGCTGTTTTTT
CDR3aa: CASSSRTGISTGELFF

v_gene: TRBV6-2/TRBV6-3
d_gene: -
len: 21
j_gene: TRBJ1-5
abundance: few
CDR3nt: TGTGCCAGCAGTTACTCGGTGGGGGGCCAATACGGGCTATATAGCAATCAGCCCCAGCATTTT
CDR3aa: CASSYSVGGQYGLYSNQPQHF

v_gene: TRBV29-1
d_gene: -
len: 14
j_gene: TRBJ2-2
abundance: many
CDR3nt: TGCAGCGTTCGCCCCGGGACTAACACCGGGGAGCTGTTTTTT
CDR3aa: CSVRPGTNTGELFF

v_gene: TRBV25-1
d_gene: -
len: 14
j_gene: TRBJ2-7
abundance: -
CDR3nt: TGTGCCAGCAGTGTCCGAAAACGCGATACCGAGCAGTACTTC
CDR3aa: CASSVRKRDTEQYF

v_gene: TRBV7-9
d_gene: -
len: 14
j_gene: TRBJ2-3
abundance: -
CDR3nt: TGTGCCAGCAGCCCAGTTTTTGCCACAGATACGCAGTATTTT
CDR3aa: CASSPVFATDTQYF

v_gene: TRBV20-1
d_gene: TRBD1
len: 12
j_gene: TRBJ1-1
abundance: few
CDR3nt: TGCAGTGCTAGGGGGCGACAGGGGAGGGCTTTCTTT
CDR3aa: CSARGRQGRAFF

v_gene: TRBV5-1
d_gene: TRBD2
len: 17
j_gene: TRBJ2-1
abundance: -
CDR3nt: TGCGCCACTACTCCAGGAAGGACTAGCGGGAGTATTGGTGAGCAGTTCTTC
CDR3aa: CATTPGRTSGSIGEQFF

v_gene: TRBV7-9
d_gene: -
len: 14
j_gene: TRBJ2-3
abundance: many
CDR3nt: TGTGCCAGCAGTCGGCATTTACCCACAGATACGCAGTATTTT
CDR3aa: CASSRHLPTDTQYF

v_gene: TRBV12-3/TRBV12-4
d_gene: -
len: 14
j_gene: TRBJ1-5
abundance: -
CDR3nt: TGTGCCAGCAGATTACAGGGTAGCAATCAGCCCCAGCATTTT
CDR3aa: CASRLQGSNQPQHF

v_gene: TRBV3-1
d_gene: TRBD1
len: 15
j_gene: TRBJ2-1
abundance: -
CDR3nt: TGTGCCAGCAGTCAACCGGGACAGGGAACAGGTGAGCAGTTCTTC
CDR3aa: CASSQPGQGTGEQFF

v_gene: TRBV6-6
d_gene: -
len: 12
j_gene: TRBJ1-1
abundance: many
CDR3nt: TGTGCCAGCAGTTACACAAACACTGAAGCTTTCTTT
CDR3aa: CASSYTNTEAFF

v_gene: TRBV11-2
d_gene: -
len: 14
j_gene: TRBJ2-1
abundance: few
CDR3nt: TGTGCCAGCAGCGCCGACTTTTCCTACAATGAGCAGTTCTTC
CDR3aa: CASSADFSYNEQFF

v_gene: TRBV6-1
d_gene: -
len: 15
j_gene: TRBJ2-7
abundance: few
CDR3nt: TGTGCCAGCAGCAGGGCCGGGGGGCGATCCTACGAGCAGTACTTC
CDR3aa: CASSRAGGRSYEQYF

v_gene: TRBV20-1
d_gene: TRBD1
len: 12
j_gene: TRBJ2-7
abundance: -
CDR3nt: TGCAGTACCCGGGACAGCTCCTACGAGCAGTACTTC
CDR3aa: CSTRDSSYEQYF

v_gene: TRBV5-5
d_gene: -
len: 15
j_gene: TRBJ2-5
abundance: many
CDR3nt: TGTGCCAGCAGCCCGCAAGGACCCATCGAAGGGACCCAGTACTTC
CDR3aa: CASSPQGPIEGTQYF

v_gene: TRBV7-2
d_gene: -
len: 15
j_gene: TRBJ2-3
abundance: -
CDR3nt: TGTGCCAGCAGCTTAGCGTCCGGACAGCAAGATACGCAGTATTTT
CDR3aa: CASSLASGQQDTQYF

v_gene: TRBV12-3/TRBV12-4
d_gene: -
len: 16
j_gene: TRBJ2-7
abundance: -
CDR3nt: TGTGCCAGCAGTTTCCGGTTGGTACTCGCTACCTACGAGCAGTACTTC
CDR3aa: CASSFRLVLATYEQYF

v_gene: TRBV9
d_gene: TRBD2
len: 16
j_gene: TRBJ2-3
abundance: many
CDR3nt: TGTGCCAGCAGCGGGGGACTAGCGGAGAGCACAGATACGCAGTATTTT
CDR3aa: CASSGGLAESTDTQYF

v_gene: TRBV5-1
d_gene: -
len: 13
j_gene: TRBJ2-3
abundance: many
CDR3nt: TGCGCCAGCAGCGAGTTTAGCACAGATACGCAGTATTTT
CDR3aa: CASSEFSTDTQYF

v_gene: TRBV30
d_gene: -
len: 14
j_gene: TRBJ2-3
abundance: -
CDR3nt: TGTGCCTGGAGTCCAGGGGGAGGGACAGATACGCAGTATTTT
CDR3aa: CAWSPGGGTDTQYF

v_gene: TRBV5-1
d_gene: -
len: 13
j_gene: TRBJ1-5
abundance: -
CDR3nt: TGCGCCAGCAGCTTGGGCCGACACTCCGCCCAGCATTTT
CDR3aa: CASSLGRHSAQHF